This T cell receptor (beta chain) was captured by sequencing in a study of cytomegalovirus exposure and HLA in healthy donors. Points from the study as a whole: Most TCR sequences showed up rarely, but some public TCRs showed up in many donors.

Researchers ran the PCR with 60 Vbeta and 13 Jbeta primers. Assay used: immunoSEQ multiplex PCR; TCRdb lists only in-frame clones, some missing. The data hold around 150,000 clones, with roughly 84% observed a single time. As to this clone: As yet, its antigen is unknown.

Sample: PBMCs. This sequence was found in a man between 18 and 35 years old in good health and CMV-seropositive.

CDR3 region: CASSPRGGASRANEKLFF. CDR3 sequence (DNA): TGTGCCAGCAGTCCTCGTGGGGGGGCGAGTCGGGCTAATGAAAAACTGTTTTTT. The V call is TRBV27, the J call TRBJ1-4, with D perhaps matching TRBD1 (6 bases). This CDR3 has 18 residues. CDR1 MNHEY and CDR2 SMNVEV come from the germline V gene (reference sequence). The V gene lost 5 bases and the J gene lost 3 bases, with 22 bases spanning the gap.